This T cell receptor (beta chain) emerged from a study of sequential checkpoint blockade in melanoma. Whole-study context: After both sequences, patients received maintenance nivolumab.

CDR3 size: 14 residues. The V end lost 6 bases, the J end lost 1 base, and 10 bases lay between the germline ends. Germline CDR1 and CDR2: MNHEY and SMNVEV (reference sequence). Here immunoSEQ multiplex PCR was the method, and the copy in TCRdb shows in-frame clones only, minus some. The sample lists 10,000 to 15,000 clones; 65% to 85% were seen once. As to treatment: randomized to nivolumab then ipilimumab (arm A) or the reverse (arm B). Sorted cells were live CD3+CD8+, lacking CD19 and CD56, from PBMCs. The clonotype comes from a human patient with melanoma. Some clones in this sample may be carry-over from other donors' samples. The chain carries TRBV27 and TRBJ2-1; TRBD2 might be the D (5 bases). Source: CD8+ T cells sorted from blood (inferred from file names), taken from a patient given nivolumab and ipilimumab in sequence. This CDR3 is CASSAEGSYNEQFF. The CDR3 DNA reads TGTGCCAGCAGCGCTGAGGGTTCCTACAATGAGCAGTTCTTC.